Listed below are T cell receptor beta chains from one sample, sequenced in a study of blood T cell repertoires in COVID-19. TCRdb keeps only in-frame clones here, not all; method: immunoSEQ multiplex PCR. Here the sample spans tens of thousands of clones, about 88% being singletons. What was sequenced was peripheral blood. The receptors shown here come from a human donor in a cohort sampled during active COVID-19. Each CDR3 is given with its conserved first and last residue. D genes are given only for firm matches. The size entry is marked missing in some rows and otherwise reads once, few, many or a size class.

V: TRBV11-2
J: TRBJ2-7
D: -
size: -
CDR3: CASSFSSFYEQYF
DNA: TGTGCCAGCAGCTTCTCCTCCTTTTACGAGCAGTACTTC

V: TRBV29-1
J: TRBJ1-2
D: -
size: once
CDR3: CSVVDSNYGYTF
DNA: TGCAGCGTTGTTGACAGTAACTATGGCTACACCTTC

V: TRBV28
J: TRBJ1-2
D: -
size: -
CDR3: CASSSRGNLEYGYTF
DNA: TGTGCCAGCAGTAGTAGGGGAAACCTGGAATATGGCTACACCTTC

V: TRBV7-9
J: TRBJ1-1
D: TRBD1
size: -
CDR3: CASSFRGGSNTEAFF
DNA: TGTGCCAGCAGCTTTAGAGGGGGCTCGAACACTGAAGCTTTCTTT

V: TRBV7-9
J: TRBJ1-1
D: TRBD1
size: -
CDR3: CASSPGGARTEAFF
DNA: TGTGCCAGCAGCCCAGGGGGCGCAAGGACTGAAGCTTTCTTT

V: TRBV7-2
J: TRBJ2-7
D: -
size: once
CDR3: CASGPARIYEQYF
DNA: TGTGCCAGCGGTCCAGCCAGGATCTACGAGCAGTACTTC

V: TRBV7-9
J: TRBJ1-2
D: -
size: -
CDR3: CASSLGGGSGYGYTF
DNA: TGTGCCAGCAGCTTAGGGGGGGGAAGCGGCTATGGCTACACCTTC

V: TRBV6-5
J: TRBJ1-1
D: -
size: -
CDR3: CASSYWDMNTEAFF
DNA: TGTGCCAGCAGTTACTGGGACATGAACACTGAAGCTTTCTTT

V: TRBV6-2/TRBV6-3
J: TRBJ2-7
D: TRBD2
size: few
CDR3: CASSSGLAVSYEQYF
DNA: TGTGCCAGCAGCTCGGGACTAGCGGTCTCCTACGAGCAGTACTTC

V: TRBV10-3
J: TRBJ2-5
D: TRBD2
size: -
CDR3: CAISTSGRWETQYF
DNA: TGTGCCATCAGTACTAGCGGGAGGTGGGAGACCCAGTACTTC

V: TRBV2
J: TRBJ2-2
D: -
size: -
CDR3: CASRRMATTGELFF
DNA: TGTGCCAGCAGGAGGATGGCTACTACCGGGGAGCTGTTTTTT

V: TRBV14
J: TRBJ1-3
D: -
size: -
CDR3: CASSQVPGGNTIYF
DNA: TGTGCCAGCAGCCAAGTGCCAGGTGGAAACACCATATATTTT

V: TRBV7-8
J: TRBJ1-1
D: -
size: -
CDR3: CASSLGTKRGTEAFF
DNA: TGTGCCAGCAGCTTAGGGACAAAAAGGGGGACTGAAGCTTTCTTT

V: TRBV7-9
J: TRBJ2-7
D: TRBD1
size: -
CDR3: CASSARDRPPGEQYF
DNA: TGTGCCAGCAGCGCCCGGGACAGGCCCCCCGGCGAGCAGTACTTC

V: TRBV15
J: TRBJ2-3
D: -
size: -
CDR3: CATSRGTDTDTQYF
DNA: TGTGCCACCAGCAGAGGGACAGACACAGATACGCAGTATTTT

V: TRBV3-1/TRBV3-2
J: TRBJ1-2
D: -
size: -
CDR3: CASSPPQGRRGIGYTF
DNA: TGTGCCAGCAGCCCACCTCAAGGCCGGCGGGGAATCGGCTACACCTTC